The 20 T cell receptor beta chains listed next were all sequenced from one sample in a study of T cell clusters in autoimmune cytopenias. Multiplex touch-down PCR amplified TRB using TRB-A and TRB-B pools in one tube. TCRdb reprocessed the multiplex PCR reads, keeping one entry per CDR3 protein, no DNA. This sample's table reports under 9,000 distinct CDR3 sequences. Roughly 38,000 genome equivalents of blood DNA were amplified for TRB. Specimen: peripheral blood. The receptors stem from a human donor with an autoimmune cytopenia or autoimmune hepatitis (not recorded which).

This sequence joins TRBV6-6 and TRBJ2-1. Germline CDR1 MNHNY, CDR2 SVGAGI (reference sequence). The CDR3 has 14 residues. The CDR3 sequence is CASSELGQVHEQFF.

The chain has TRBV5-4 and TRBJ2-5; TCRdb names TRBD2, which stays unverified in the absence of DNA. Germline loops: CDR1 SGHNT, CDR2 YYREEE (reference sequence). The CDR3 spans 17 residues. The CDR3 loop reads CASSLAYASGGGETQYF.

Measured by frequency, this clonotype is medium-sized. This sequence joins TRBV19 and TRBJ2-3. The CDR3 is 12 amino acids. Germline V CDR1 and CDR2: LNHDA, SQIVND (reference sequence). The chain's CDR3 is CASSRLTDTQYF.

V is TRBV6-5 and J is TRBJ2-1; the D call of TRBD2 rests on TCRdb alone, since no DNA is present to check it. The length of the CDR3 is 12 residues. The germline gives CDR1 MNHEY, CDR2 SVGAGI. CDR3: CASSPRRNEQFF.

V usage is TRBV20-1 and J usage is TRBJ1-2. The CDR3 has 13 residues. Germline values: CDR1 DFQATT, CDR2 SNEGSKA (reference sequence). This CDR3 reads CSASPIVNYGYTF.

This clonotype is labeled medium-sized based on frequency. CDR3 amino acids: CASSWGTGEPNTEAFF. The chain carries TRBV5-6 and TRBJ1-1; TCRdb's assignment of TRBD1 cannot be checked, as there is no DNA. Germline assignment: CDR1 SGHDT and CDR2 YYEEEE. The CDR3 runs 16 residues.

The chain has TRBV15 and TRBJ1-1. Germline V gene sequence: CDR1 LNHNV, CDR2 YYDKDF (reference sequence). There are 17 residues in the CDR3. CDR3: CATSRDEPFGHDTEAFF.

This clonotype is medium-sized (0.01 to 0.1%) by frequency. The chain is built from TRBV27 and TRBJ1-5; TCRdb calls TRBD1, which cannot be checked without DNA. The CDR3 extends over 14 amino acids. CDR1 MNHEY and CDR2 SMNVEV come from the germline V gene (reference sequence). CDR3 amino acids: CASSQRGLFQPQHF.

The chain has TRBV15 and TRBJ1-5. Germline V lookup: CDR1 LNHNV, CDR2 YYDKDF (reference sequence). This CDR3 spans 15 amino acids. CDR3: CATSRDITGNQPQHF.

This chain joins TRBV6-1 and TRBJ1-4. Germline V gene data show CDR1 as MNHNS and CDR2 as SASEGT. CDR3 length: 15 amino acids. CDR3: CASTYQRRSNEKLFF.

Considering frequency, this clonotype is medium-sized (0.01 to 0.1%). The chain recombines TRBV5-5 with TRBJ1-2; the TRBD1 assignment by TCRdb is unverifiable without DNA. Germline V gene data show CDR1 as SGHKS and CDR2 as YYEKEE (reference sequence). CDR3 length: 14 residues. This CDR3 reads CASSSDRGRDGYTF.

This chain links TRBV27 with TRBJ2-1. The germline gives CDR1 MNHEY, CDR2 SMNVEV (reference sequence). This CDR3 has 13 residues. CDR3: CASSLVSYNEQFF.

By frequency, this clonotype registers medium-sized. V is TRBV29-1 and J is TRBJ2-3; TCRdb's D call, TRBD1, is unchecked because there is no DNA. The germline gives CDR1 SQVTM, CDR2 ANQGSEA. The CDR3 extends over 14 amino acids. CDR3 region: CSVVGALAGNTQYF.

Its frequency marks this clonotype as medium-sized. CDR3 amino acids: CASSSRLDTQYF. This chain links TRBV6-5 with TRBJ2-3; TCRdb outputs TRBD2, but without DNA this stays unchecked. Per germline, CDR1 MNHEY and CDR2 SVGAGI. This CDR3 has 12 residues.

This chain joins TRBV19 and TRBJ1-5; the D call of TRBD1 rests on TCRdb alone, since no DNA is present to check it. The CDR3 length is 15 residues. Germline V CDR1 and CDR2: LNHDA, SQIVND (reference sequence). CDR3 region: CASHGGYNSNQPQHF.

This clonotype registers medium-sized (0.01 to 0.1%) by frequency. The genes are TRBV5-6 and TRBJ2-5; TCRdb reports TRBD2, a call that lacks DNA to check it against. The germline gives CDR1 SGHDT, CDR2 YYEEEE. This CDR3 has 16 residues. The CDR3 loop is CASSLRLAGGRETQYF.

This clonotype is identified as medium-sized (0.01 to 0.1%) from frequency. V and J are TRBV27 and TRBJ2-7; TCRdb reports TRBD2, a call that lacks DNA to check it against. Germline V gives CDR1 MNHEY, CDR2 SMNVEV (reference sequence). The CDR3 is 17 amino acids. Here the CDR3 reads CASSLDIAGGPLGKQYF.

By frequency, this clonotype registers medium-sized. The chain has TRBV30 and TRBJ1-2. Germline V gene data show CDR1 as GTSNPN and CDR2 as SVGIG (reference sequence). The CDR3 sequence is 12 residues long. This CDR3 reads CAWSVLEYGYTF.

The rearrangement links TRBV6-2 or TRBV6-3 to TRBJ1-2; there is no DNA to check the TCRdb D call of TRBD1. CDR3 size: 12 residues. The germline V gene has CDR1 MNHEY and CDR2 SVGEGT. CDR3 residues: CASSRLGGGYTF.

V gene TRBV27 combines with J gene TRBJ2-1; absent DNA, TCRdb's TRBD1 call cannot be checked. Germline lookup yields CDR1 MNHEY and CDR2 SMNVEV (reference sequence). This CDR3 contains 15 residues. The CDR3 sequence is CASSFQGTSYNEQFF.